This T cell receptor (beta chain) was observed in a study of blood T cells in healthy people across ages. This clonotype was seen more than once but under ten times. Deletions cut 6 bases from V and 4 bases from J, with 17 bases between. The V gene's germline CDR1 is MNHEY and CDR2 SVGEGT. The CDR3 contains 15 residues. The use of a sample-barcoded 5' primer and a J-beta primer mix characterized a second PCR of roughly 6 to 11 cycles. Each cDNA molecule was tagged by a template-switch adaptor that had 12 random nucleotides. TCRdb reprocessed the 5' RACE reads with MiXCR, giving one entry per CDR3 protein. The data contain about 2 million distinct CDR3 sequences, less than 50% of them singletons.

The rearrangement joins TRBV6-2 or TRBV6-3 to TRBJ2-3; tentative D call: TRBD2 (5 bases). The source material was blood. The origin of this receptor is a woman between 35 and 50 years old in good health. CDR3 protein: CASRGSGFLADTQYF. The CDR3 DNA sequence: TGTGCCAGCAGGGGATCGGGATTCTTGGCAGATACGCAGTATTTT.